Here is one TCR beta chain with its context. Its antigen is still unknown. The sample comes from a study of cytomegalovirus exposure and HLA in healthy donors. Broader study findings: Across HLA loci, a later analysis found differing TCR association rates, with DRB1 most and HLA-C fewest. Earlier findings revealed that most TCR beta V segments proved productive either about 87% or about 30% of the time.

This CDR3 contains 14 residues. Germline-derived CDR1 and CDR2 are LNHNV and YYDKDF (reference sequence). The V gene lost 1 base and the J gene lost 6 bases, with 9 bases spanning the gap. It was with 60 Vbeta and 13 Jbeta primers that the PCR ran. Libraries were prepared by immunoSEQ multiplex PCR; TCRdb keeps only in-frame clonotypes and omits some of them. The repertoire has about 120,000 clones, 80% to 90% of them found once; the top ten carry approximately 3.5%. The sample was PBMCs. The chain carries TRBV15 and TRBJ2-2; D gene ambiguous. The clonotype was recovered from a woman aged 40 to 49 in good health and CMV-seropositive. The CDR3 protein is CATSRVERPGELFF. The CDR3 nucleotides are TGTGCCACCAGCAGAGTCGAGCGTCCCGGGGAGCTGTTTTTT. Complete variable domain (other parts from reference TRBV15 and TRBJ2-2): DAMVIQNPRYQVTQFGKPVTLSCSQTLNHNVMYWYQQKSSQAPKLLFHYYDKDFNNEADTPDNFQSRRPNTSFCFLDIRSPGLGDTAMYLCATSRVERPGELFFGEGSRLTVL.